Following are 23 T cell receptor beta chains from one sample sequenced in a study of blood T cell repertoires in COVID-19. Generated by immunoSEQ multiplex PCR, the TCRdb table keeps only in-frame clones and is missing some. This sample has about 250,000 clones, with about 83% found just once. Sequenced input: peripheral blood. The source is a woman between 35 and 50 years old who had recovered from COVID-19.

This chain uses TRBV3-1 (or the pseudogene TRBV3-2) with TRBJ1-2; tentatively, D is TRBD1 (6 bases). Trimming pared 8 bases from V and 3 bases from J, leaving 19 bases between. The length of the CDR3 is 15 residues. Germline CDR1 reads LGHDT; CDR2 reads YNNKEL (reference sequence). The CDR3 sequence is CASYLTGSPHYGYTF. CDR3 bases: TGTGCCAGCTACCTAACAGGGAGCCCTCACTATGGCTACACCTTC.

V and J are TRBV4-1 and TRBJ2-7, with 12 nucleotides matching TRBD1. This CDR3 is 13 amino acids long. Germline CDR1 reads MGHRA; CDR2 reads YSYEKL. The V segment lost 1 base and the J segment 9 bases; nucleotides outside the gene matches: 1. This chain's CDR3 is CASSQGGQGAQYF. Here the CDR3 DNA reads TGCGCCAGCAGCCAAGGGGGACAGGGGGCGCAGTACTTC.

The chain links TRBV7-9 to TRBJ1-2; D might be TRBD1 (6 bases). Germline assignment: CDR1 SEHNR and CDR2 FQNEAQ (reference sequence). V lost 5 bases to trimming and J lost 0 bases, with 10 bases between them. The CDR3 has 14 residues. DNA for the CDR3: TGTGCCAGCAGCCCCCAGGGGCCTAACTATGGCTACACCTTC. Encoded protein: CASSPQGPNYGYTF.

This clone is a singleton in its sample. This chain uses TRBV5-5 with TRBJ2-5; D may be TRBD2 (5 bases). Germline-derived CDR1 and CDR2 are SGHKS and YYEKEE (reference sequence). This CDR3 has 14 amino acids. Trimming pared 0 bases from V and 5 bases from J, leaving 11 bases between. The CDR3 DNA follows: TGTGCCAGCAGCTTGGTGACTACTGGGGAGACCCAGTACTTC. Its protein product is CASSLVTTGETQYF.

This chain joins TRBV30 and TRBJ2-1; a possible D gene is TRBD1 (5 bases). Germline values: CDR1 GTSNPN, CDR2 SVGIG (reference sequence). The CDR3 loop spans 13 amino acids. Trimming took off 6 bases at V and 1 base at J, with 10 bases between the two ends. In DNA form, the CDR3 reads TGTGCCTGCCTGCCAGGGTCCTACAATGAGCAGTTCTTC. Residues: CACLPGSYNEQFF.

The V gene is TRBV7-6, the J gene TRBJ2-3; the match to TRBD2 covers 8 bases. Unmatched junction bases numbered 8, after V lost 4 bases and J lost 8 bases. The germline CDR1 and CDR2 sequences are SGHVS and FNYEAQ. This CDR3 contains 14 residues. CDR3 sequence (DNA): TGTGCCAGCAGCTCGGGACTAGGTCCCTCTACGCAGTATTTT. Amino acids: CASSSGLGPSTQYF.

V usage is TRBV10-3 and J usage is TRBJ1-5; D gene ambiguous. The CDR3 runs to 14 residues. V lost 6 bases and J 1 base, leaving 10 bases between the germline ends. Germline-derived CDR1 and CDR2 are ENHRY and SYGVKD. Written as DNA, the CDR3 is TGTGCCATCAGCGTCGGGGTAAGCAATCAGCCCCAGCATTTT. Protein: CAISVGVSNQPQHF.

The rearrangement joins TRBV5-6 to TRBJ1-1; D call uncertain. CDR1 SGHDT and CDR2 YYEEEE come from the germline V gene. The CDR3 consists of 13 residues. V was pared by 4 bases and J by 1 base, with 8 bases between. DNA for the CDR3: TGTGCCAGCAGCCCCTACAGGAACACTGAAGCTTTCTTT. Translated, it gives CASSPYRNTEAFF.

This sequence joins TRBV13 and TRBJ2-5; the D gene is possibly TRBD2 (6 bases). This CDR3 has 14 amino acids. V shed 0 bases and J shed 4 bases, with 9 bases lying between them. From germline, CDR1 is PRHDT and CDR2 FYEKMQ (reference sequence). CDR3 DNA: TGTGCCAGCAGCTTAGGAGGCGGGGTAGAGACCCAGTACTTC. Protein: CASSLGGGVETQYF. Full variable domain (missing parts from reference TRBV13 and TRBJ2-5): AAGVIQSPRHLIKEKRETATLKCYPIPRHDTVYWYQQGPGQDPQFLISFYEKMQSDKGSIPDRFSAQQFSDYHSELNMSSLELGDSALYFCASSLGGGVETQYFGPGTRLLVL.

This clone showed up just a few times. The CDR3 DNA is TGTGCCAGCAGTCCCGACAGGGAAAGTGGGTATGGCTACACCTTC. Protein sequence: CASSPDRESGYGYTF. The rearrangement uses TRBV2 and TRBJ1-2, with 7 positions matching TRBD1. The V segment lost 5 bases and the J segment 5 bases; nucleotides outside the gene matches: 11. The germline gives CDR1 SNHLY, CDR2 FYNNEI. CDR3 length equals 15 residues.

The chain employs TRBV5-6 and TRBJ2-3; 9 bases agree with TRBD2. There are 16 residues in the CDR3. The V gene's germline CDR1 is SGHDT and CDR2 YYEEEE. V gave up 1 base and J gave up 2 bases; unmatched junction bases: 5. As DNA, the CDR3 is TGTGCCAGCAGCTTGAAAAGCGGGGGGACCACAGATACGCAGTATTTT. This sequence encodes CASSLKSGGTTDTQYF. The full variable domain, in which reference TRBV5-6 and TRBJ2-3 provide the parts outside the CDR3, is DAGVTQSPTHLIKTRGQQVTLRCSPKSGHDTVSWYQQALGQGPQFIFQYYEEEERQRGNFPDRFSGHQFPNYSSELNVNALLLGDSALYLCASSLKSGGTTDTQYFGPGTRLTVL.

This clone was observed a single time. V is TRBV28 and J is TRBJ1-2; 7 positions match TRBD1. From germline, CDR1 is MDHEN and CDR2 SYDVKM. The CDR3 covers 14 residues. V shed 5 bases, J shed 8 bases, and the junction held 11 bases outside the gene matches. CDR3 loop: CASSPEQGLGGYTF. CDR3 in DNA: TGTGCCAGCAGTCCCGAACAGGGGTTGGGAGGCTACACCTTC.

This clone has only a few counts. This chain joins TRBV19 and TRBJ1-5; no firm D call. Germline V gene data show CDR1 as LNHDA and CDR2 as SQIVND (reference sequence). V was cut by 7 bases and J by 2 bases, with 18 bases left in between. This CDR3 region has 16 residues. The CDR3 DNA reads TGTGCCAGTACATCATCGGAGGGAATGGGCAATCAGCCCCAGCATTTT. The encoded protein is CASTSSEGMGNQPQHF.

The chain has TRBV9 and TRBJ1-2; D is ambiguous. This CDR3 has 12 residues. V was clipped by 2 bases and J by 9 bases, with 11 bases between them. Germline V gene data show CDR1 as SGDLS and CDR2 as YYNGEE. This chain's CDR3 is CASSVTAGSYTF. CDR3 nucleotides: TGTGCCAGCAGCGTCACAGCGGGGAGCTACACCTTC.

This sequence joins TRBV6-6 and TRBJ2-7; D possibly corresponds to TRBD1 (5 bases). Per the germline V gene, CDR1 is MNHNY and CDR2 is SVGAGI (reference sequence). Trimming left V 4 bases short and J 3 bases short, with 10 bases between. The CDR3 totals 13 residues. CDR3 sequence: CASSSFDSYEQYF. The DNA for the CDR3 is TGTGCCAGCAGTTCCTTCGACAGCTACGAGCAGTACTTC.

This chain links TRBV18 with TRBJ1-2; D is possibly TRBD1 (5 bases). Germline CDR1 is KGHSH and CDR2 is LQKENI. CDR3 length: 16 amino acids. Deletions cut 3 bases from V and 4 bases from J, with 18 bases between. The CDR3 region has the DNA TGTGCCAGCTCACCGTCGTGGTGGGGGGACCCCTATGGCTACACCTTC. Amino acid sequence: CASSPSWWGDPYGYTF.

The rearrangement links TRBV11-1 to TRBJ2-5; D remains unclear. Germline V gives CDR1 SGHAT, CDR2 FQDESV (reference sequence). V lost 1 base and J lost 5, with 5 bases in between. The CDR3 extends over 12 amino acids. CDR3 loop: CASSLGQETQYF. In DNA, the CDR3 is TGTGCCAGCAGCTTAGGGCAGGAGACCCAGTACTTC.

The chain carries TRBV18 and TRBJ1-1, with D perhaps TRBD1 (6 bases). V lost 0 bases, J lost 4 bases, and 9 bases lay in between. Germline values: CDR1 KGHSH, CDR2 LQKENI. The CDR3 has 14 residues. The CDR3 region has the DNA TGTGCCAGCTCACCACCGAGGGGGGGCACTGAAGCTTTCTTT. It is translated as CASSPPRGGTEAFF.

V usage is TRBV2 and J usage is TRBJ1-1; D is undetermined. The CDR3 has 16 amino acids. The germline V and J ends were trimmed by 7 bases and 6 bases, with 24 bases remaining between them. Germline values: CDR1 SNHLY, CDR2 FYNNEI. The DNA of the CDR3 is TGTGCCAGCATGCCAAGCGGGTTTGGTCCCCGGGCTGAAGCTTTCTTT. Amino acids: CASMPSGFGPRAEAFF.

The V call is TRBV5-6, the J call TRBJ2-5; 7 bases agree with TRBD1. The J segment lost 5 bases and the V segment lost 4 bases, leaving 5 bases of the junction unmatched. Germline CDR1 and CDR2: SGHDT and YYEEEE. The CDR3 extends over 13 amino acids. The DNA for the CDR3 is TGTGCCAGCAGCCCGACAGGGACGGAGACCCAGTACTTC. Translating it yields CASSPTGTETQYF.

The chain carries TRBV7-9 and TRBJ1-2, with 7 nucleotides matching TRBD1. V lost 2 bases to trimming and J lost 4 bases; unmatched junction nucleotides: 10. This CDR3 is built from 16 residues. The germline CDR1 and CDR2 sequences are SEHNR and FQNEAQ (reference sequence). CDR3 loop: CASSLWPGQEIYGYTF. The CDR3, as DNA: TGTGCCAGCAGCTTATGGCCCGGACAGGAGATCTATGGCTACACCTTC.

This clone came up a few times. The chain links TRBV18 to TRBJ1-4; 8 nucleotides align to TRBD1. V was pared by 0 bases and J by 2 bases, with 5 bases of the junction left unmatched. The length of the CDR3 is 17 residues. CDR1 and CDR2 (germline): KGHSH, LQKENI. The CDR3 DNA reads TGTGCCAGCTCACCACCGCAGACAGGGGTGACTAATGAAAAACTGTTTTTT. It is translated as CASSPPQTGVTNEKLFF.

This rearrangement joins TRBV2 to TRBJ1-1, with D tentatively TRBD1 (5 bases). V was clipped by 8 bases and J by 3 bases, with 10 bases between them. Germline lookup yields CDR1 SNHLY and CDR2 FYNNEI. The CDR3 contains 12 residues. CDR3 DNA sequence: TGTGCCAGCCACACAGGTCACACTGAAGCTTTCTTT. The encoded protein is CASHTGHTEAFF.